The clone carrying this T cell receptor beta chain appeared a single time. The same CDR3 can be traced to other DNA sequences in this sample. This table comes from immunoSEQ multiplex PCR, and its TCRdb copy is limited to in-frame clones, with some not included. The sample carries 250,000 to 350,000 clones, 90% recorded once. Germline V gene sequence: CDR1 LGHDT, CDR2 YNNKEL (reference sequence). This CDR3 spans 16 amino acids. Germline trimming cut 6 bases from V and 0 bases from J; bases unmatched to any gene: 10. The data stem from a study of blood T cell repertoires in COVID-19. Participant-given clinical history determined each cohort assignment.

The sample taken for sequencing was PBMCs or T cells enriched from blood (not recorded which). This sequence joins TRBV3-1 (or the pseudogene TRBV3-2) and TRBJ1-1; TRBD1 aligns across 7 bases. This sequence was found in a woman between 18 and 29 years old with acute COVID-19. DNA of the CDR3: TGTGCCAGCAGTCTCGGACAGGCCCCCATGAACACTGAAGCTTTCTTT. Protein product: CASSLGQAPMNTEAFF.